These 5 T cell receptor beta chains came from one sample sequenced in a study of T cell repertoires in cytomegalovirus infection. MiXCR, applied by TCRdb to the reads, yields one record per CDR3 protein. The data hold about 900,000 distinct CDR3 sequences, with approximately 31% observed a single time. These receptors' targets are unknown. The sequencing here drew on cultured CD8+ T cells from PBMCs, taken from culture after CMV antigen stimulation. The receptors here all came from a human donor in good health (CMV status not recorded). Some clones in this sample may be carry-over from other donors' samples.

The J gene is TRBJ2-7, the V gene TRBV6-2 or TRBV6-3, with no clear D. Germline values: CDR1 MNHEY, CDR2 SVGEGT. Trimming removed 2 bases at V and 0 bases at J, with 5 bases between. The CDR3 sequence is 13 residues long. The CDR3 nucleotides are TGTGCCAGCAGTTACGATACCTCCTACGAGCAGTACGTC. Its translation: CASSYDTSYEQYV.

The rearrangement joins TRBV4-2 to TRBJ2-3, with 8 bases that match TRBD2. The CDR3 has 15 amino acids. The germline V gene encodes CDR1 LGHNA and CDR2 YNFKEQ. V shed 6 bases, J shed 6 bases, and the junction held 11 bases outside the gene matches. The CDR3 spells CASRLEGTSFDTQYF. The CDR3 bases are TGTGCCAGCAGGCTCGAGGGGACTAGTTTCGATACGCAGTATTTT.

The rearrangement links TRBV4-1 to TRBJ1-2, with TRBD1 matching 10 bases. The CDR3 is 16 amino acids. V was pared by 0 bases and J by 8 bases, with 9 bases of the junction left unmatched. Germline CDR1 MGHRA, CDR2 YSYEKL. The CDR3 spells CASSQEVGTGAIGYTF. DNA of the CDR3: TGCGCCAGCAGCCAAGAGGTTGGGACAGGGGCTATAGGCTACACCTTC.

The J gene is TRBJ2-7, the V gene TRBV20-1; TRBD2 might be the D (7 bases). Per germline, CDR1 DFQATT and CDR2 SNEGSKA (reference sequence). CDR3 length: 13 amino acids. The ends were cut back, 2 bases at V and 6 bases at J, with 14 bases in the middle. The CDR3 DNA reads TGCAGTGCTAGAACCCTAGGGGGGGGCGAGCAGTACTTC. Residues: CSARTLGGGEQYF.

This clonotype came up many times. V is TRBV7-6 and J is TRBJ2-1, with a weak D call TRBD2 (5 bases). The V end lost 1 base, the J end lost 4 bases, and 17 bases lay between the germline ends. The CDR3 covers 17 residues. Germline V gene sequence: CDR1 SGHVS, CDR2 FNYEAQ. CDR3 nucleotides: TGTGCCAGCAGCTTAGAGCAGGCAGGACTGAATTACAATGAGCAGTTCTTC. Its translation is CASSLEQAGLNYNEQFF.